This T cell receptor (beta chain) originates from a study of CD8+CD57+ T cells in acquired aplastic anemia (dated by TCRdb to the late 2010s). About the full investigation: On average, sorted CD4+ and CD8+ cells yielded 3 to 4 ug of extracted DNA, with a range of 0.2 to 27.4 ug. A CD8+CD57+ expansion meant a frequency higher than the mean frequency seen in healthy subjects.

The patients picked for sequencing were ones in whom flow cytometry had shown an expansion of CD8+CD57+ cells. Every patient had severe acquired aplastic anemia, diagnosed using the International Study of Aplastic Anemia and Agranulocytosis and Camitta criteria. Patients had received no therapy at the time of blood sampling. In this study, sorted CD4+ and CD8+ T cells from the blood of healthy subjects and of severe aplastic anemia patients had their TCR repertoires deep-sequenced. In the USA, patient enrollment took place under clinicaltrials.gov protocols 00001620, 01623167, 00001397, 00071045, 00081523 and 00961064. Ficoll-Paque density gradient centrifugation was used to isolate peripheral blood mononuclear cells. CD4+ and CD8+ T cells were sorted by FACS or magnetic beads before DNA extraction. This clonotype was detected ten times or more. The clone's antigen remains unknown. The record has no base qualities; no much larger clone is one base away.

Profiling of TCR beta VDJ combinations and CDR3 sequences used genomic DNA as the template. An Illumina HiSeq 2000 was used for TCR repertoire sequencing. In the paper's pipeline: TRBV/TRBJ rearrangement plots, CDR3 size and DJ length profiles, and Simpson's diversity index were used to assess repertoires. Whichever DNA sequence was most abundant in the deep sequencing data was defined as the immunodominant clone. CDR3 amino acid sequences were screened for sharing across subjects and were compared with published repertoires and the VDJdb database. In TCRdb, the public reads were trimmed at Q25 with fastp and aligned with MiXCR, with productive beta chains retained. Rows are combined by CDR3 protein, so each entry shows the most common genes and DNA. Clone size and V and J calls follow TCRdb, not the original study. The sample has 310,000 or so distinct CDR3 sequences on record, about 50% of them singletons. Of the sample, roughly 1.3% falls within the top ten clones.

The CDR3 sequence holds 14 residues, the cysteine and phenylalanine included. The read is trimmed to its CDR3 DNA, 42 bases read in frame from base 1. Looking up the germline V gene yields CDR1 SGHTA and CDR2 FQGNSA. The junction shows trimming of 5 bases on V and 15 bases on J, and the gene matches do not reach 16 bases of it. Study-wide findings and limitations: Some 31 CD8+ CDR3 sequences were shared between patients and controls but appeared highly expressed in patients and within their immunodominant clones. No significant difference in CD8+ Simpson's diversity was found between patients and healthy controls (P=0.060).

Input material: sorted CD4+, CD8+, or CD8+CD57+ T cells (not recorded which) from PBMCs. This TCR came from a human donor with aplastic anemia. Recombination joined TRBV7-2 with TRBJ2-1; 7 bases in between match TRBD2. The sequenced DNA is TGTGCCAGCAGCATACCTGGGGGGGACCCCCATCTGTTCTTC. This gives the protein CASSIPGGDPHLFF.